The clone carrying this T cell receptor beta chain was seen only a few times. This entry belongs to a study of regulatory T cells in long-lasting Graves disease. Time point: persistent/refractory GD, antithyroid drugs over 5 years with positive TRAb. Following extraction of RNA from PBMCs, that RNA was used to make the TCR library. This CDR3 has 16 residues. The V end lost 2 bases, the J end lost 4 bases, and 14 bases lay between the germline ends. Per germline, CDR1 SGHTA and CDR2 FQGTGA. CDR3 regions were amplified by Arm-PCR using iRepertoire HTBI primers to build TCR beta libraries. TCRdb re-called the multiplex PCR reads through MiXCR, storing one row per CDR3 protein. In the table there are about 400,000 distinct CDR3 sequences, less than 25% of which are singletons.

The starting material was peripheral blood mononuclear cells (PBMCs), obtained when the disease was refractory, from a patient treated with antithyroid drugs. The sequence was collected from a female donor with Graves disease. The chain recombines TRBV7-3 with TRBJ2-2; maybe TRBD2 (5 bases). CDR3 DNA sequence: TGTGCCAGCAGCTTATTCGGACTCCCGGGCACCGGGGAGCTGTTTTTT. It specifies CASSLFGLPGTGELFF.